The entry below describes one TCR beta chain. This clone's antigen is unknown. No much larger clone exists at a distance of one base, and base qualities are not known. The source of the sample is a study of shared clonotypes between healthy human individuals (dated by TCRdb to the early 2020s). Looking at the study overall: Two women and three men aged 18 to 49 years were included in the cohort. Each donor's leukapheresis produced roughly between roughly 0.85 and 9.5 billion PBMCs. To estimate repertoire size and how much clonotypes are shared between individuals, the study performed deep sequencing of blood TCR repertoires from roughly five healthy adults. For each donor, CD4 naive and CD4 memory were each given three plates, CD8 naive was given two plates, and CD8 memory was given one plate. Libraries were prepared and TCR repertoires were sequenced by different laboratories using diverse techniques, in order to increase sequencing depth and limit assay-specific biases. The study at large found these results: Compared with non-shared clonotypes, the clonotypes found in all four sorted-subset donors had higher generation probabilities. Sampling was limited to blood, and TCR repertoires in tissue likely differ from TCR repertoires in blood. Incomplete sequencing was indicated by rarefaction of sorted-subset datasets, despite the large sequencing depth. Pairwise subsampling indicated that sequencing depth was expected to affect the degree of clonotype sharing among donors. The genetic and exposure-history diversity represented was limited by the small number of donors. Sharing across four donors was observed for about 5% of naive CD4, 3% to 4% of naive CD8, about 2.3% of memory CD4, and over 0.3% of memory CD8 clonotypes. Larger estimated clonotype richness was generally found for naive subsets than for memory subsets.

Donors were healthy HIV-negative adults with no recently reported acute infections or vaccinations. Every donor was a Caucasian adult living in Nashville, Tennessee, USA. CD4+ T cells were enriched by magnetic negative selection, after which naive cells were positively selected on CD45RA and the negative fraction was taken as the memory subset. Blood was obtained by leukapheresis, after which PBMCs were separated by Ficoll-Histopaque density gradient centrifugation and cryopreserved in liquid nitrogen vapor phase. Analytical flow cytometry was used to check the purity and quantity of every magnetically sorted T cell population. Each sorted fraction had its genomic DNA isolated and then quantified by UV absorbance on a Nanodrop 2000c. Measured from the cysteine to the phenylalanine, the CDR3 is 20 residues long. Only the CDR3 region is kept as DNA, spanning 60 bases read in frame from base 1. Using the deep immunoSEQ assay, multiplex PCR amplified TCR CDR3 regions from genomic DNA. Extracted genomic DNA from each cell subset was distributed evenly across all wells of several immunoSEQ 96-well plates, and each plate was treated as a replicate. For sorted subsets, each replicate PCR was loaded with roughly 200 ng genomic DNA, equivalent to about 30,000 T cell genomes. The purified libraries were quantified using a Qubit 3.0 fluorometer, sized with a Bioanalyzer 2100, and then quantified again using the KAPA Library Quantification kit. Each immunoSEQ 96-well plate was sequenced on its own single-read 150-cycle Illumina NextSeq 550 flow cell. Processing in the source paper ran as follows. Because only junctional sequences without quality scores were contained in the immunoSEQ output, filtering matching that applied to full-length reads could not be performed. To assign V/J genes and CDR3, sequences were annotated using PyIR, a Python wrapper for IgBLAST v1.9, with IMGT germline references. Any read was removed if the V/J assignment was weak (E-value above 1e-6), the CDR3 was missing, or the read contained stop codons, out-of-frame junctions, or ambiguous translated residues. V3J clonotypes were defined by identical inferred V gene, J gene, and CDR3 amino acid sequence. Percentage overlap between repertoires was computed as shared unique clonotypes divided by the size of the smaller repertoire. RTK rarefaction, the Chao1 estimator, and Recon v2.1 estimates of unobserved clonotypes were used to assess repertoire richness. OLGA was used to compute generation probabilities for all TCRbeta clonotypes that the gDNA method yielded from four donors. TCRdb's version of the immuneACCESS table is confined to in-frame rearrangements and falls short of the full clone set. An unresolved V gene accounts for under half of the shortfall where checked; the remainder is of unknown origin. The D gene and trimming were derived from the DNA, and the V and J assignments and clone size from that table. For this sample there are some 2,100,000 clones; more than 90% appear just once. Over 0.1% of the sample is in the top ten clones.

The sequence is built from TRBV21-1 and TRBJ2-7; the tabulated D call, TRBD2, remains unverified against the DNA. TRBV21-1 is given as a pseudogene. Sequencing input: naive CD4+ T cells sorted from blood. In light of the paper, this sample's cell subset or site label describes: CD45RA+ positively selected. This TCR was sampled from a man in his late teens or twenties in good health. The nucleotide sequence reads TGTGCCAGCAGCGAGCCAACTGGGGGACTAGCGGGTCTCAGCTCCTACGAGCAGTACTTC. Its coded protein is CASSEPTGGLAGLSSYEQYF.